Listed below are T cell receptor beta chains from one sample, sequenced in a study of early stage breast cancer tumors. Here immunoSEQ multiplex PCR was the method, and the copy in TCRdb shows in-frame clones only, minus some. Here the sample spans 65,000 to 75,000 clones, 80% being singletons. Sequences were obtained from blood. The receptors were gathered from a person aged 35-50 years with breast cancer. Both conserved end residues are part of each CDR3. D genes are given only for firm matches. The size entry is marked missing in some rows and otherwise reads once, few, many or a size class.

D gene: .
J gene: TRBJ2-7
V gene: TRBV29-1
clone size: .
CDR3 protein: CSVMVTYRSYEQYF
CDR3 DNA: TGCAGCGTTATGGTAACTTATCGCTCCTACGAGCAGTACTTC

D gene: .
J gene: TRBJ1-1
V gene: TRBV18
clone size: .
CDR3 protein: CASSPSAAANTEAFF
CDR3 DNA: TGTGCCAGCTCACCATCGGCGGCAGCGAACACTGAAGCTTTCTTT

D gene: .
J gene: TRBJ1-1
V gene: TRBV29-1
clone size: few
CDR3 protein: CSVGGGENTEAFF
CDR3 DNA: TGCAGCGTTGGGGGGGGCGAGAACACTGAAGCTTTCTTT

D gene: .
J gene: TRBJ2-2
V gene: TRBV9
clone size: few
CDR3 protein: CASSVVTGELFF
CDR3 DNA: TGTGCCAGCAGCGTAGTTACCGGGGAGCTGTTTTTT

D gene: .
J gene: TRBJ2-5
V gene: TRBV5-4
clone size: .
CDR3 protein: CASSLGVGQETQYF
CDR3 DNA: TGTGCCAGCAGCTTGGGTGTAGGACAAGAGACCCAGTACTTC

D gene: .
J gene: TRBJ1-2
V gene: TRBV7-8
clone size: .
CDR3 protein: CASSRDGSYGYTF
CDR3 DNA: TGTGCCAGCAGCCGGGACGGGAGCTATGGCTACACCTTC

D gene: .
J gene: TRBJ1-2
V gene: TRBV5-6
clone size: .
CDR3 protein: CASREGVGGYTF
CDR3 DNA: TGTGCCAGCCGGGAGGGAGTGGGTGGCTACACCTTC

D gene: .
J gene: TRBJ2-7
V gene: TRBV11-2
clone size: .
CDR3 protein: CASSFTGREQYF
CDR3 DNA: TGTGCCAGCAGCTTTACAGGGCGCGAGCAGTACTTC

D gene: .
J gene: TRBJ2-5
V gene: TRBV28
clone size: once
CDR3 protein: CASSFRQHQETQYF
CDR3 DNA: TGTGCCAGCAGTTTTAGGCAGCACCAAGAGACCCAGTACTTC

D gene: TRBD2
J gene: TRBJ2-1
V gene: TRBV6-1
clone size: .
CDR3 protein: CASSEFELAATYNEQFF
CDR3 DNA: TGTGCCAGCAGTGAATTCGAACTAGCGGCAACTTACAATGAGCAGTTCTTC

D gene: TRBD2
J gene: TRBJ2-2
V gene: TRBV7-3
clone size: once
CDR3 protein: CASAGGPNTGELFF
CDR3 DNA: TGTGCCAGCGCGGGAGGCCCGAACACCGGGGAGCTGTTTTTT

D gene: .
J gene: TRBJ2-5
V gene: TRBV6-1
clone size: .
CDR3 protein: CASSTTAIQETQYF
CDR3 DNA: TGTGCCAGCAGTACTACAGCTATCCAAGAGACCCAGTACTTC

D gene: TRBD1
J gene: TRBJ1-2
V gene: TRBV29-1
clone size: .
CDR3 protein: CSVNLQGQGGDGYTF
CDR3 DNA: TGCAGCGTTAACCTCCAAGGACAGGGAGGGGATGGCTACACCTTC

D gene: .
J gene: TRBJ1-2
V gene: TRBV30
clone size: .
CDR3 protein: CAWSVGGLYGYTF
CDR3 DNA: TGTGCCTGGAGTGTGGGGGGCCTTTATGGCTACACCTTC

D gene: .
J gene: TRBJ2-7
V gene: TRBV28
clone size: .
CDR3 protein: CASPTGEPYEQYF
CDR3 DNA: TGTGCCAGCCCCACCGGGGAGCCCTACGAGCAGTACTTC

D gene: .
J gene: TRBJ2-1
V gene: TRBV19
clone size: once
CDR3 protein: CASRAGRGGYNEQFF
CDR3 DNA: TGTGCCAGTAGGGCCGGGCGGGGAGGATACAATGAGCAGTTCTTC

D gene: .
J gene: TRBJ2-1
V gene: TRBV27
clone size: .
CDR3 protein: CASSSRAYEQFF
CDR3 DNA: TGTGCCAGCAGTTCAAGGGCGTATGAGCAGTTCTTC

D gene: TRBD2
J gene: TRBJ2-1
V gene: TRBV9
clone size: .
CDR3 protein: CASSEGGTSAYNEQFF
CDR3 DNA: TGTGCCAGCAGTGAAGGCGGGACTAGCGCATACAATGAGCAGTTCTTC

D gene: TRBD2
J gene: TRBJ2-5
V gene: TRBV7-8
clone size: .
CDR3 protein: CASSRIPTSGRGETQYF
CDR3 DNA: TGTGCCAGCAGCCGCATACCGACTAGCGGGAGGGGTGAGACCCAGTACTTC

D gene: TRBD2
J gene: TRBJ2-3
V gene: TRBV28
clone size: .
CDR3 protein: CASSSLAGVINTQYF
CDR3 DNA: TGTGCCAGCAGTTCGTTAGCGGGAGTAATAAATACGCAGTATTTT

D gene: .
J gene: TRBJ1-1
V gene: TRBV29-1
clone size: once
CDR3 protein: CSVPGNTEAFF
CDR3 DNA: TGCAGCGTGCCCGGTAATACTGAAGCTTTCTTT

D gene: TRBD1
J gene: TRBJ1-2
V gene: TRBV4-1
clone size: .
CDR3 protein: CASRRGLGGYTF
CDR3 DNA: TGCGCCAGCAGGAGGGGGCTGGGTGGCTACACCTTC

D gene: .
J gene: TRBJ2-7
V gene: TRBV6-1
clone size: .
CDR3 protein: CASSEGLGPAYEQYF
CDR3 DNA: TGTGCCAGCAGTGAAGGGCTGGGACCAGCCTACGAGCAGTACTTC

D gene: TRBD1
J gene: TRBJ2-1
V gene: TRBV7-6
clone size: .
CDR3 protein: CASSFQTGEAAEQFF
CDR3 DNA: TGTGCCAGCAGCTTCCAGACAGGGGAGGCGGCTGAGCAGTTCTTC

D gene: .
J gene: TRBJ2-7
V gene: TRBV5-1
clone size: .
CDR3 protein: CASSLEGEGYEQYF
CDR3 DNA: TGCGCCAGCAGCTTGGAGGGGGAGGGTTACGAGCAGTACTTC

D gene: TRBD1
J gene: TRBJ2-2
V gene: TRBV11-2
clone size: once
CDR3 protein: CASTRTGAAGELFF
CDR3 DNA: TGTGCCAGCACCCGGACAGGGGCGGCCGGGGAGCTGTTTTTT

D gene: .
J gene: TRBJ2-7
V gene: TRBV28
clone size: .
CDR3 protein: CASSFGGLGEQYF
CDR3 DNA: TGTGCCAGCAGTTTTGGGGGACTCGGCGAGCAGTACTTC

D gene: TRBD1
J gene: TRBJ1-5
V gene: TRBV30
clone size: .
CDR3 protein: CAWSRGGSSQPQHF
CDR3 DNA: TGTGCCTGGAGTAGAGGGGGCTCGAGTCAGCCCCAGCATTTT

D gene: TRBD1
J gene: TRBJ2-1
V gene: TRBV9
clone size: .
CDR3 protein: CASSEPTGGQGRGEQFF
CDR3 DNA: TGTGCCAGCAGCGAGCCGACAGGGGGGCAAGGTAGGGGTGAGCAGTTCTTC